These T cell receptor beta chains were read from a single sample in a study of T cell responses to AZD1222 COVID-19 vaccine. Some clones are missing from TCRdb's copy, which holds only in-frame ones; the method was immunoSEQ multiplex PCR. The sample lists more than 85,000 clones; about 87% were seen once. Here the sequenced sample was peripheral blood, taken on day 0 of AZD1222 vaccination. The receptor set was obtained from an adult in good health. CDR3s leave out the opening cysteine and the closing phenylalanine or tryptophan.

CDR3 protein | J gene | V gene | CDR3 length
ASSSQGAGEKLF | TRBJ1-4 | TRBV6-5 | 12
ASSKQGAEQY | TRBJ2-7 | TRBV7-2 | 10
ASSEGQGSSGEQY | TRBJ2-7 | TRBV6-1 | 13
ASRGPNQPQH | TRBJ1-5 | TRBV28 | 10
ASSLIDPNYGYT | TRBJ1-2 | TRBV5-6 | 12
ASSVSQGSTEAF | TRBJ1-1 | TRBV6-4 | 12
AIGWGELF | TRBJ1-4 | TRBV10-3 | 8
ASSLPRREPNTGELF | TRBJ2-2 | TRBV5-1 | 15
SASSRGHEQY | TRBJ2-7 | TRBV20-1 | 10
ASSSGNGGRLRAF | TRBJ1-1 | TRBV5-8 | 13
ASSLEQALFNYGYT | TRBJ1-2 | TRBV5-5 | 14
ASSPLVAGKQETQY | TRBJ2-5 | TRBV5-1 | 14
ASSQTGRNTEAF | TRBJ1-1 | TRBV5-1 | 12
ASSLDNGRGNTEAF | TRBJ1-1 | TRBV7-6 | 14
ASSATGLNTEAF | TRBJ1-1 | TRBV9 | 12
ASSVGDGGTYEQY | TRBJ2-7 | TRBV9 | 13
ATSGHYTGGGYT | TRBJ1-2 | TRBV15 | 12
ASSHVNTEAF | TRBJ1-1 | TRBV3-1/TRBV3-2 | 10
ASSLAGVTAAVPYEQY | TRBJ2-7 | TRBV5-6 | 16
ASSRGQDKDGYT | TRBJ1-2 | TRBV18 | 12
ASSKNSNQPQH | TRBJ1-5 | TRBV6-2/TRBV6-3 | 11
ASSQVTQGNTGELF | TRBJ2-2 | TRBV4-3 | 14
ASSFTSGGPYEQY | TRBJ2-7 | TRBV7-3 | 13
ASSLQGSTEAF | TRBJ1-1 | TRBV3-1/TRBV3-2 | 11
ASTPGTQTGEQF | TRBJ2-1 | TRBV19 | 12
ASSDAGAGNQPQH | TRBJ1-5 | TRBV19 | 13
ASSPASGANVLT | TRBJ2-6 | TRBV7-6 | 12
ATSPGDSNQPQH | TRBJ1-5 | TRBV10-3 | 12
ASSPVAGGNYEQY | TRBJ2-7 | TRBV5-1 | 13
ASSLADSNTQY | TRBJ2-3 | TRBV5-5 | 11
ASSQRENTQY | TRBJ2-3 | TRBV12-3/TRBV12-4 | 10
ASSKSGGAYYEQF | TRBJ2-1 | TRBV19 | 13
ASSFGVTNEKLF | TRBJ1-4 | TRBV7-2 | 12
ASSEWGFTDTQY | TRBJ2-3 | TRBV6-1 | 12
ASSDRGARNTEAF | TRBJ1-1 | TRBV6-1 | 13
ASRDRAGELF | TRBJ2-2 | TRBV2 | 10
ASSFRDRDEKLF | TRBJ1-4 | TRBV7-9 | 12
ASSLKSPSSYEQY | TRBJ2-7 | TRBV27 | 13
ASSEEPGWRGNEQF | TRBJ2-1 | TRBV7-9 | 14
SVEFEGAGYGYT | TRBJ1-2 | TRBV29-1 | 12
ASLTGQPNTGELF | TRBJ2-2 | TRBV6-5 | 13
ASSLSTATNYGYT | TRBJ1-2 | TRBV4-3 | 13
ASRIRGEETQY | TRBJ2-5 | TRBV19 | 11
ASSFSVETQY | TRBJ2-5 | TRBV5-1 | 10
ASEAGGETQY | TRBJ2-5 | TRBV6-1 | 10
ASSAEDNYGYT | TRBJ1-2 | TRBV2 | 11
ASSERRAAGGNYEQY | TRBJ2-7 | TRBV10-1 | 15
ASRASHGATNEKLF | TRBJ1-4 | TRBV19 | 14
ASSLNGYTEAF | TRBJ1-1 | TRBV5-1 | 11
ASSLTTDTQY | TRBJ2-3 | TRBV5-8 | 10
ASGQRTNEKLF | TRBJ1-4 | TRBV27 | 11
ASSTGTAVNEKLF | TRBJ1-4 | TRBV11-2 | 13
ASSPTGTGALYGYT | TRBJ1-2 | TRBV7-2 | 14
ATSRERRSGNTIY | TRBJ1-3 | TRBV15 | 13
ASSYRAGDGYT | TRBJ1-2 | TRBV6-5 | 11
ASSLAASVGNEQF | TRBJ2-1 | TRBV7-3 | 13
ASSYRLTGELF | TRBJ2-2 | TRBV12-3/TRBV12-4 | 11
ASSPSGQGSEKLF | TRBJ1-4 | TRBV9 | 13
ASSPGQGPEKLF | TRBJ1-4 | TRBV5-1 | 12